The 26 T cell receptor beta chains below were found in one sample sequenced in a study of blood T cell repertoires in COVID-19. This table comes from immunoSEQ multiplex PCR, and its TCRdb copy is limited to in-frame clones, with some not included. Here the sample spans roughly 43,000 clones, around 82% being singletons. Sequenced: peripheral blood. The source of these receptors is a woman between 65 and 79 years old with acute or convalescent COVID-19.

The chain links TRBV2 to TRBJ2-7, with TRBD2 identical over 8 bases. CDR3 length equals 12 residues. Germline values: CDR1 SNHLY, CDR2 FYNNEI. Germline trimming cut 8 bases from V and 3 bases from J; bases unmatched to any gene: 3. This CDR3 is CASFGGGYEQYF. CDR3 coding DNA: TGTGCCAGCTTCGGGGGGGGCTACGAGCAGTACTTC.

The gene calls are TRBV25-1 and TRBJ2-1; 8 positions match TRBD2. CDR3 length equals 15 residues. Germline V gene lookup returns CDR1 MGHDK and CDR2 SYGVNS. Germline trimming cut 2 bases from V and 7 bases from J; bases unmatched to any gene: 7. The CDR3 DNA reads TGTGCCAGCAGTGAACTTAGCGGGATAAAAAATGAGCAGTTCTTC. The encoded protein is CASSELSGIKNEQFF.

V and J are TRBV28 and TRBJ2-7, with a possible D match to TRBD1 (5 bases). V shed 5 bases and J shed 3 bases, with 14 bases lying between them. The CDR3 has 14 amino acids. Germline-derived CDR1 and CDR2 are MDHEN and SYDVKM. In nucleotides, the CDR3 is TGTGCCAGCAGTCCAGGGTTAGAGCGCTACGAGCAGTACTTC. Encoded protein: CASSPGLERYEQYF.

This clone has a single count. J is TRBJ2-2 and V is TRBV5-5; TRBD2 might be the D (5 bases). Trimming took 3 bases from V and 5 from J, leaving 14 bases between them. Germline CDR1 and CDR2: SGHKS and YYEKEE (reference sequence). The CDR3 consists of 15 residues. The CDR3 DNA is TGTGCCAGCAGCTCCGAAAGGGAGTGGACCGGGGAGCTGTTTTTT. Amino acids: CASSSEREWTGELFF.

The chain couples TRBV14 to TRBJ1-1; D is uncertain. The CDR3 consists of 15 residues. Germline CDR1 reads SGHDN; CDR2 reads FVKESK. V lost 0 bases, J lost 1 base, and 9 bases lay in between. CDR3 sequence: CASSQDRWQNTEAFF. The CDR3 region has the DNA TGTGCCAGCAGCCAAGATCGATGGCAGAACACTGAAGCTTTCTTT.

This chain uses TRBV6-5 with TRBJ2-3, with 10 bases aligning to TRBD2. Trimming at V came to 9 bases and at J to 6 bases, leaving 0 bases not matched to a gene. Germline lookup yields CDR1 MNHEY and CDR2 SVGAGI. The CDR3 contains 11 residues. The CDR3 DNA reads TGTGCCAGTAGCGGGAGGGATACGCAGTATTTT. Its protein product is CASSGRDTQYF.

V gene TRBV3-1 (or the pseudogene TRBV3-2) combines with J gene TRBJ2-7; D gene unclear. Trimming shortened V by 4 bases and J by 0 bases, and 10 bases separated the two germline ends. The germline V gene encodes CDR1 LGHDT and CDR2 YNNKEL (reference sequence). The CDR3 contains 14 residues. In nucleotides, the CDR3 is TGTGCCAGCAGCCCGAACGGTCTCTCCTACGAGCAGTACTTC. Translating gives CASSPNGLSYEQYF.

The chain employs TRBV6-5 and TRBJ2-5; perhaps TRBD2 as D (5 bases). The CDR3 runs 12 residues. CDR1 and CDR2 from the germline V gene are MNHEY and SVGAGI. The ends were cut back, 5 bases at V and 5 bases at J, with 9 bases in the middle. In DNA, the CDR3 is TGTGCCAGCAGTCCGGGCGGGGAGACCCAGTACTTC. Residues: CASSPGGETQYF.

The rearrangement joins TRBV5-1 to TRBJ2-1, with D perhaps matching TRBD1 (5 bases). The CDR3 extends over 15 amino acids. CDR1 and CDR2 from the germline V gene are SGHRS and YFSETQ. With 0 bases removed from V and 2 bases from J, the gap between germline ends came to 9 bases. Here the CDR3 reads CASSLEQDAYNEQFF. The DNA for the CDR3 is TGCGCCAGCAGCTTGGAACAGGATGCCTACAATGAGCAGTTCTTC. The variable domain in full, with the rest retrieved from reference TRBV5-1 and TRBJ2-1, is KAGVTQTPRYLIKTRGQQVTLSCSPISGHRSVSWYQQTPGQGLQFLFEYFSETQRNKGNFPGRFSGRQFSNSRSEMNVSTLELGDSALYLCASSLEQDAYNEQFFGPGTRLTVL.

The gene calls are TRBV9 and TRBJ2-1, with 10 bases lining up with TRBD2. This CDR3 has 15 amino acids. V gave up 3 bases and J gave up 0 bases; unmatched junction bases: 0. Germline V gives CDR1 SGDLS, CDR2 YYNGEE. The CDR3 bases are TGTGCCAGCAGCGCTAGCGGGAGCTCCTACAATGAGCAGTTCTTC. It yields the protein CASSASGSSYNEQFF.

The gene calls are TRBV5-1 and TRBJ2-1, with D perhaps TRBD2 (6 bases). V was clipped by 0 bases and J by 2 bases, with 12 bases between them. The CDR3 sequence is 16 residues long. Germline V gene data show CDR1 as SGHRS and CDR2 as YFSETQ. In DNA form, the CDR3 reads TGCGCCAGCAGCTTGGCGGGCGGAGGGACCTACAATGAGCAGTTCTTC. This codes for CASSLAGGGTYNEQFF. Drawing the rest from reference TRBV5-1 and TRBJ2-1, the complete variable domain is KAGVTQTPRYLIKTRGQQVTLSCSPISGHRSVSWYQQTPGQGLQFLFEYFSETQRNKGNFPGRFSGRQFSNSRSEMNVSTLELGDSALYLCASSLAGGGTYNEQFFGPGTRLTVL.

The rearrangement links TRBV5-4 to TRBJ2-3; TRBD2 might be the D (6 bases). V gave up 0 bases and J gave up 8 bases, with 19 bases separating them. CDR1 and CDR2 (germline): SGHNT, YYREEE (reference sequence). This CDR3 contains 16 residues. CDR3 sequence (DNA): TGTGCCAGCAGCTTGGAATTAGCGGCTAGCAAAATTACGCAGTATTTT. This gives the protein CASSLELAASKITQYF. The variable domain in full, completed from reference TRBV5-4 and TRBJ2-3, reads ETGVTQSPTHLIKTRGQQVTLRCSSQSGHNTVSWYQQALGQGPQFIFQYYREEENGRGNFPPRFSGLQFPNYSSELNVNALELDDSALYLCASSLELAASKITQYFGPGTRLTVL.

There are a few counts of this clone. The rearrangement links TRBV27 to TRBJ2-7; 10 nucleotides match TRBD2. Germline CDR1 reads MNHEY; CDR2 reads SMNVEV (reference sequence). The CDR3 consists of 15 residues. J was trimmed by 4 bases and V by 4 bases; bases with no gene match: 7. The CDR3, as DNA: TGTGCCAGCAGTTCGAAGGGACTAGCGCTTTACGAGCAGTACTTC. Encoded protein: CASSSKGLALYEQYF.

The chain links TRBV6-5 to TRBJ2-1, with 7 bases that match TRBD1. CDR3 length: 15 amino acids. Germline V gives CDR1 MNHEY, CDR2 SVGAGI. In nucleotides, the CDR3 is TGTTCTCTCAGGGGGAGACAGGACAATTACAATGAGCAGTTCTTC. Its protein is CSLRGRQDNYNEQFF.

The chain links TRBV19 to TRBJ1-2, with D perhaps matching TRBD1 (5 bases). The CDR3 spans 17 residues. V was cut by 3 bases and J by 3 bases, with 20 bases left in between. In germline, CDR1 is LNHDA, CDR2 SQIVND (reference sequence). The CDR3, as DNA: TGTGCCAGTAGTATTTCTGTCAGGGCCCAGAGCCACTATGGCTACACCTTC. Amino acids: CASSISVRAQSHYGYTF.

This clone was detected only a few times. The J gene is TRBJ2-7, the V gene TRBV19, with 11 bases aligning to TRBD2. The J segment lost 5 bases and the V segment lost 4 bases, leaving 7 bases of the junction unmatched. This CDR3 has 15 residues. CDR1 is LNHDA and CDR2 is SQIVND in the germline V gene (reference sequence). The CDR3, as DNA: TGTGCCAGTAGTAATCGTCTAGCGGGAGGACACGAGCAGTACTTC. Protein product: CASSNRLAGGHEQYF.

This chain joins TRBV5-1 and TRBJ2-7, with 11 bases aligning to TRBD2. The V gene end was trimmed by 7 bases and the J gene end by 7 bases; junction bases not matched to a gene: 16. The CDR3 has 16 amino acids. Germline V gene data show CDR1 as SGHRS and CDR2 as YFSETQ. The CDR3 here is CASGRGTSGVSGEQYF. DNA of the CDR3: TGCGCCAGCGGCAGAGGGACTAGCGGTGTATCTGGGGAGCAGTACTTC.

This clone was observed a single time. The chain recombines TRBV3-1 (or the pseudogene TRBV3-2) with TRBJ2-2; a possible D gene is TRBD2 (6 bases). Deletions cut 3 bases from V and 5 bases from J, with 7 bases between. Germline CDR1 LGHDT, CDR2 YNNKEL (reference sequence). This CDR3 is built from 13 residues. The CDR3 region has the DNA TGTGCCAGCAGCCAGGCGGGGACCGGGGAGCTGTTTTTT. The encoded protein is CASSQAGTGELFF.

With regard to this clone: One end of the junction varies from germline; a read error may be responsible. The chain uses TRBV6-6 and TRBJ2-5, with 8 positions matching TRBD2. The germline gives CDR1 MNHNY, CDR2 SVGAGI (reference sequence). The CDR3 runs 16 residues. In DNA, the CDR3 is TGTGCCAGCAGTCACTCCTTAGCGGGAAATAAGCAGACCCAGTACTTC. It encodes CASSHSLAGNKQTQYF.

The V gene is TRBV7-2, the J gene TRBJ2-7, with 12 nucleotides matching TRBD2. The germline gives CDR1 SGHTA, CDR2 FQGNSA. V gave up 0 bases and J gave up 3 bases; unmatched junction bases: 3. The CDR3 runs to 16 residues. In DNA form, the CDR3 reads TGTGCCAGCAGCTTAGCGTCTAGCGGGAGGGTCTACGAGCAGTACTTC. Translation: CASSLASSGRVYEQYF.

The chain couples TRBV7-8 to TRBJ2-7; no clear D gene. Germline CDR1 and CDR2: SGHVS and FQNEAQ. The CDR3 loop spans 16 amino acids. V lost 2 bases, J lost 0 bases, and 14 bases lay in between. CDR3 region: CASSLYQDPGSYEQYF. The CDR3 DNA reads TGTGCCAGCAGCTTATATCAAGATCCGGGCTCCTACGAGCAGTACTTC.

The chain has TRBV30 and TRBJ1-2; 11 bases match TRBD1. The CDR3 sequence is 14 residues long. CDR1 and CDR2 (germline): GTSNPN, SVGIG (reference sequence). The J segment lost 5 bases and the V segment lost 1 base, leaving 3 bases of the junction unmatched. The CDR3 DNA follows: TGTGCCTGGAGTGCCGGGACAGGGGGTTATGGCTACACCTTC. It translates to CAWSAGTGGYGYTF.

The CDR3 DNA reads as TGCGCCAGCAGCTTGGTTGCCACACCAGAGGCAGGCTACACCTTC. Its translation: CASSLVATPEAGYTF. The chain combines TRBV5-1 with TRBJ1-2; D gene unclear. CDR1 and CDR2 from the germline V gene are SGHRS and YFSETQ. Between the trimmed V and J ends, which lost 0 bases and 8 bases, there was a span of 17 bases. This CDR3 comprises 15 residues. Based on the CDR3 plus reference TRBV5-1 and TRBJ1-2, the full variable domain is KAGVTQTPRYLIKTRGQQVTLSCSPISGHRSVSWYQQTPGQGLQFLFEYFSETQRNKGNFPGRFSGRQFSNSRSEMNVSTLELGDSALYLCASSLVATPEAGYTFGSGTRLTVV.

This clone was seen a handful of times. Written as DNA, the CDR3 is TGTGCCAGCACCCCCGTGGGGACTCACTATGGCTACACCTTC. Translating gives CASTPVGTHYGYTF. This rearrangement joins TRBV11-2 to TRBJ1-2, with TRBD1 as a possible D gene (5 bases). Trimming took off 7 bases at V and 3 bases at J, with 15 bases between the two ends. Germline CDR1 reads SGHAT; CDR2 reads FQNNGV. The CDR3 spans 14 residues.

The chain has TRBV9 and TRBJ2-3; 13 nucleotides match TRBD2. The CDR3 totals 16 residues. Germline loops: CDR1 SGDLS, CDR2 YYNGEE. Trimming cost V 3 bases and J 1 base; bases outside gene matches: 2. The CDR3 DNA reads TGTGCCAGCAGCGCAGGACTAGCGGGAGGCACAGATACGCAGTATTTT. Encoded protein: CASSAGLAGGTDTQYF.

The chain is built from TRBV6-1 and TRBJ2-7; 13 bases agree with TRBD2. Looked up from germline, CDR1 is MNHNS and CDR2 is SASEGT. CDR3 length: 16 residues. The V segment lost 4 bases and the J segment 0 bases; nucleotides outside the gene matches: 3. The chain's CDR3 is CASSVLAGGTSYEQYF. Here the CDR3 DNA reads TGTGCCAGCAGTGTACTAGCGGGAGGGACCTCCTACGAGCAGTACTTC.